The 14 T cell receptor beta chains below were found in one sample sequenced in a study of early T cells in non-severe SARS-CoV-2 infection. TCRdb fed the 5' RACE reads into MiXCR, producing one record per CDR3 protein. The table lists about 48,000 distinct CDR3 sequences, under 7.5% of them singletons, with around 7% in the top ten. The starting material was whole blood, obtained at baseline. These receptors all come from an adult who was a healthcare worker with PCR-confirmed SARS-CoV-2 infection or an uninfected control (not recorded which).

This clonotype was recorded many times. The genes are TRBV29-1 and TRBJ2-1, with 11 positions matching TRBD2. Trimming took 1 base from V and 4 from J; bases not matched to a gene: 9. This CDR3 has 17 residues. Germline CDR1 and CDR2: SQVTM and ANQGSEA. The chain's CDR3 is CSVEGNLGLAGYNEQFF. In nucleotides, the CDR3 is TGCAGCGTTGAAGGGAACCTTGGACTAGCGGGTTACAATGAGCAGTTCTTC.

V usage is TRBV3-1 and J usage is TRBJ2-7, with D uncertain. The CDR3 totals 13 residues. Trimming shortened V by 2 bases and J by 6 bases, and 11 bases separated the two germline ends. Germline V gene data show CDR1 as LGHDT and CDR2 as YNNKEL (reference sequence). The CDR3 loop reads CASSQIPGFEQYF. Written as DNA, the CDR3 is TGTGCCAGCAGCCAAATACCGGGCTTCGAGCAGTACTTC.

This clonotype appeared many times. The rearrangement links TRBV20-1 to TRBJ1-4; perhaps TRBD1 as D (5 bases). Looked up from germline, CDR1 is DFQATT and CDR2 is SNEGSKA (reference sequence). The CDR3 length is 17 residues. Trimming took 6 bases from V and 0 from J, leaving 20 bases between them. DNA of the CDR3: TGCAGTGCCAAAAATCGACAGTTAGTTGCAACTAATGAAAAACTGTTTTTT. Residues: CSAKNRQLVATNEKLFF.

In this sample, this clonotype turned up many times. The chain employs TRBV27 and TRBJ2-3, with TRBD2 matching over 7 bases. V shed 7 bases, J shed 3 bases, and the junction held 10 bases outside the gene matches. CDR3 length: 15 residues. From germline, CDR1 is MNHEY and CDR2 SMNVEV (reference sequence). CDR3: CASTNMGLNTDTQYF. CDR3 sequence (DNA): TGTGCCAGCACCAATATGGGACTAAATACAGATACGCAGTATTTT.

This clonotype has just a few counts. This chain joins TRBV28 and TRBJ2-7; D is ambiguous. The germline V gene encodes CDR1 MDHEN and CDR2 SYDVKM. The V and J ends lost 5 bases and 3 bases respectively, with 5 bases between them. The CDR3 runs 11 residues. The CDR3 coding sequence is TGTGCCAGCAGTGCCAGCTACGAGCAGTACTTC. Protein product: CASSASYEQYF.

This clonotype was found a few times. J is TRBJ2-1 and V is TRBV12-3 or TRBV12-4; possible D gene TRBD2, 6 bases. This CDR3 is 14 amino acids long. V gave up 6 bases and J gave up 6 bases, with 15 bases separating them. CDR3 residues: CASRRTTSTNEQFF. The CDR3 coding sequence is TGTGCCAGCAGACGGACAACTAGCACCAATGAGCAGTTCTTC.

The CDR3 sequence is CSALGQGGYYEQYF. CDR3 DNA sequence: TGCAGTGCTCTGGGGCAGGGGGGATACTACGAGCAGTACTTC. The chain combines TRBV20-1 with TRBJ2-7; weak D call: TRBD1 (7 bases). V was shortened by 5 bases and J by 3 bases, with 17 bases between the two germline ends. CDR3 size: 14 residues. Germline loops: CDR1 DFQATT, CDR2 SNEGSKA (reference sequence).

This clonotype turned up a few times. The CDR3 DNA reads as TGTGCCAGCAGTTCCCATAGCGGGAGTTATGAGCAGTTCTTC. It is translated as CASSSHSGSYEQFF. The chain employs TRBV12-3 or TRBV12-4 and TRBJ2-1; the match to TRBD2 covers 9 bases. The CDR3 spans 14 residues. V was clipped by 4 bases and J by 8 bases; unmatched bases: 6.

This chain uses TRBV20-1 with TRBJ2-7; D is undetermined. The CDR3 is made up of 13 amino acids. CDR1 and CDR2 from the germline V gene are DFQATT and SNEGSKA (reference sequence). The V end lost 0 bases, the J end lost 5 bases, and 11 bases lay between the germline ends. The CDR3 region has the DNA TGCAGTGCTAGAGATCTGAGGAGCGACGAGCAGTACTTC. It yields the protein CSARDLRSDEQYF.

This clonotype came up many times. The chain carries TRBV9 and TRBJ1-2; D gene uncertain. CDR1 SGDLS and CDR2 YYNGEE come from the germline V gene. The CDR3 has 12 amino acids. V was shortened by 0 bases and J by 3 bases, with 3 bases between the two germline ends. DNA for the CDR3: TGTGCCAGCAGCGTAGATGACTATGGCTACACCTTC. Translation gives CASSVDDYGYTF.

This clonotype was counted between two and nine times. CDR3 in DNA: TGTGCCAGCAGCCGCCAGGGGCGGATATCTGGGGCCAACGTCCTGACTTTC. Amino acids: CASSRQGRISGANVLTF. The gene calls are TRBV7-3 and TRBJ2-6; a possible D gene is TRBD1 (6 bases). V was clipped by 5 bases and J by 1 base, with 15 bases between them. The germline CDR1 and CDR2 sequences are SGHTA and FQGTGA. The CDR3 consists of 17 residues. The complete variable domain, with remaining parts taken from reference TRBV7-3 and TRBJ2-6, reads GAGVSQTPSNKVTEKGKYVELRCDPISGHTALYWYRQSLGQGPEFLIYFQGTGAADDSGLPNDRFFAVRPEGSVSTLKIQRTERGDSAVYLCASSRQGRISGANVLTFGAGSRLTVL.

This clonotype was seen a few times. The chain joins TRBV28 to TRBJ1-6, with D perhaps TRBD1 (5 bases). Per the germline V gene, CDR1 is MDHEN and CDR2 is SYDVKM. V was clipped by 3 bases and J by 0 bases, with 9 bases between them. This CDR3 has 16 residues. The CDR3 loop is CASSFIGGSYNSPLHF. The CDR3 DNA reads TGTGCCAGCAGTTTTATTGGGGGCTCCTATAATTCACCCCTCCACTTT.

The CDR3, as DNA: TGCGCCAGCAGTTGGGGTACCGGGGAGCTGTTTTTT. Amino acid sequence: CASSWGTGELFF. This rearrangement joins TRBV10-2 to TRBJ2-2; D not resolved. The V and J ends lost 5 bases and 5 bases respectively, with 6 bases between them. From germline, CDR1 is WSHSY and CDR2 SAAADI. This CDR3 is built from 12 residues.

The sample holds many counts of this clonotype. The rearrangement links TRBV24-1 to TRBJ2-1; the D gene is possibly TRBD1 (5 bases). Trimming removed 3 bases at V and 7 bases at J, with 12 bases between. Germline V lookup: CDR1 KGHDR, CDR2 SFDVKD. The CDR3 consists of 14 residues. CDR3 sequence: CATSDIGAFNEQFF. In DNA form, the CDR3 reads TGTGCCACCAGTGATATTGGGGCATTTAATGAGCAGTTCTTC.